Below are 20 T cell receptor beta chains sequenced from a single sample in a study of Ad26.COV2.S vaccination and SARS-CoV-2 variants. The method was immunoSEQ multiplex PCR; TCRdb's version includes in-frame clones alone and lacks a portion of them. The sample holds around 270,000 clones, roughly 85% seen once. Noted treatment: about 20 received Ad26.COV2.S at low or high dose, single or two shots; five or six received placebo; per-sample allocation not given. The samples date from day 63 after the first vaccine or placebo injection. The sample in question was peripheral blood, obtained in a trial of Ad26.COV2.S vaccine versus placebo. These receptors originate from a person aged 18-60 years who received the Ad26.COV2.S COVID-19 vaccine or a placebo.

The V call is TRBV4-3, the J call TRBJ2-7; 7 positions agree with TRBD2. Trimming cost V 0 bases and J 0 bases; bases outside gene matches: 2. This CDR3 has 15 residues. Germline assignment: CDR1 LGHNA and CDR2 YSLEER. For the CDR3, the DNA is TGCGCCAGCAGCCAAGATCGGGGGGTCTCCTACGAGCAGTACTTC. This translates into CASSQDRGVSYEQYF.

The V gene is TRBV24-1, the J gene TRBJ1-5; no definite D call. Germline V lookup: CDR1 KGHDR, CDR2 SFDVKD. The CDR3 extends over 13 amino acids. Trimming pared 3 bases from V and 7 bases from J, leaving 9 bases between. CDR3: CATSDPGGQPQHF. In DNA form, the CDR3 reads TGTGCCACCAGTGATCCCGGAGGGCAGCCCCAGCATTTT.

J is TRBJ1-4 and V is TRBV4-2; 11 nucleotides line up with TRBD1. Trimming removed 3 bases from V and 7 bases from J; junction bases left unmatched: 10. The CDR3 totals 17 residues. Per the germline V gene, CDR1 is LGHNA and CDR2 is YNFKEQ. The CDR3 DNA sequence: TGTGCCAGCAGCCAGGGGACTTGGGACAGGGGGAGTGAAAAACTGTTTTTT. Amino acid sequence: CASSQGTWDRGSEKLFF.

The rearrangement joins TRBV6-5 to TRBJ2-1; D is ambiguous. The V gene lost 2 bases and the J gene lost 7 bases, with 15 bases spanning the gap. This CDR3 is built from 15 residues. The germline gives CDR1 MNHEY, CDR2 SVGAGI. CDR3 region: CASSYGGRLKNEQFF. CDR3 in DNA: TGTGCCAGCAGTTACGGCGGCAGGTTGAAAAATGAGCAGTTCTTC.

The chain uses TRBV2 and TRBJ1-2, with 7 bases lining up with TRBD1. V was clipped by 7 bases and J by 2 bases; unmatched bases: 7. The CDR3 consists of 14 residues. Germline V gene sequence: CDR1 SNHLY, CDR2 FYNNEI. CDR3 nucleotide sequence: TGTGCCAGCACCCCGGACAGGTTAAACTATGGCTACACCTTC. Amino acids: CASTPDRLNYGYTF.

This sequence joins TRBV5-1 and TRBJ2-2; no clear D. The CDR3 runs 13 residues. Germline values: CDR1 SGHRS, CDR2 YFSETQ. V lost 4 bases, J lost 1 base, and 5 bases lay in between. CDR3 DNA sequence: TGCGCCAGCAGCATTGGGAACACCGGGGAGCTGTTTTTT. It specifies CASSIGNTGELFF. The whole variable domain, remainder taken from reference TRBV5-1 and TRBJ2-2, is KAGVTQTPRYLIKTRGQQVTLSCSPISGHRSVSWYQQTPGQGLQFLFEYFSETQRNKGNFPGRFSGRQFSNSRSEMNVSTLELGDSALYLCASSIGNTGELFFGEGSRLTVL.

The J gene is TRBJ2-2, the V gene TRBV21-1; the table calls TRBD2, which could not be checked here. TRBV21-1 counts as a pseudogene. The CDR3 sequence is 16 residues long. CDR3 protein: CASSKRGLTDTGELFF. The CDR3 DNA follows: TGTGCCAGCAGCAAAAGGGGACTAACTGACACCGGGGAGCTGTTTTTT.

This clone was counted between two and nine times. The rearrangement joins TRBV7-9 to TRBJ2-2; D might be TRBD1 or TRBD2, each matching 5 bases. Germline V CDR1 and CDR2: SEHNR, FQNEAQ (reference sequence). The CDR3 is 16 residues long. Trimming took 6 bases from V and 2 from J, leaving 16 bases between them. CDR3 coding DNA: TGTGCCAGCAGAGACCGGGACCGAGGCAACACCGGGGAGCTGTTTTTT. Protein product: CASRDRDRGNTGELFF.

This chain connects TRBV20-1 to TRBJ1-2, with D unclear. Looked up from germline, CDR1 is DFQATT and CDR2 is SNEGSKA (reference sequence). The CDR3 loop spans 11 amino acids. V lost 0 bases and J 5 bases, leaving 4 bases between the germline ends. Here the CDR3 reads CSARDSYGYTF. The DNA for the CDR3 is TGCAGTGCTAGAGATAGTTATGGCTACACCTTC.

This chain joins TRBV19 and TRBJ2-5, with a weak D call TRBD2 (7 bases). V shed 2 bases and J shed 2 bases, with 12 bases lying between them. In germline, CDR1 is LNHDA, CDR2 SQIVND (reference sequence). The CDR3 sequence is 15 residues long. CDR3 sequence: CASSILGGPQETQYF. The CDR3, as DNA: TGTGCCAGTAGTATATTGGGGGGGCCGCAAGAGACCCAGTACTTC.

This sequence joins TRBV5-6 and TRBJ2-2; TRBD2 aligns across 11 bases. Germline values: CDR1 SGHDT, CDR2 YYEEEE. V lost 5 bases, J lost 2 bases, and 5 bases stayed unmatched. The CDR3 loop spans 16 amino acids. The DNA of the CDR3 is TGTGCCAGCAGTCTGGGACTAGCGGTTAACACCGGGGAGCTGTTTTTT. Its protein is CASSLGLAVNTGELFF.

This clone came up once. The V gene is TRBV19, the J gene TRBJ2-1, with TRBD2 matching 10 bases. Germline V gene sequence: CDR1 LNHDA, CDR2 SQIVND (reference sequence). This CDR3 spans 15 amino acids. The ends lost 6 bases at V and 6 bases at J; junction bases unmatched: 8. The CDR3 nucleotides read TGTGCCAGTAGCTGGACTAGCGGAGGGGGCAATGAGCAGTTCTTC. Encoded protein: CASSWTSGGGNEQFF.

This chain uses TRBV3-1 (or the pseudogene TRBV3-2) with TRBJ2-2; 13 nucleotides align to TRBD2. The V gene's germline CDR1 is LGHDT and CDR2 YNNKEL (reference sequence). V lost 2 bases and J lost 5; bases outside the gene matches: 2. The CDR3 is 16 amino acids. In nucleotides, the CDR3 is TGTGCCAGCAGCCAAATACTAGCGGGAGGGACCGGGGAGCTGTTTTTT. This sequence encodes CASSQILAGGTGELFF.

This clone was detected once. The V call is TRBV6-6, the J call TRBJ1-1; D is undetermined. V lost 4 bases, J lost 3 bases, and 18 bases lay in between. This CDR3 is 16 amino acids long. CDR1 is MNHNY, CDR2 SVGAGI, per germline (reference sequence). CDR3: CASSSKGLGRDTEAFF. The CDR3 region has the DNA TGTGCCAGCAGTTCAAAGGGCCTCGGGAGGGACACTGAAGCTTTCTTT.

The rearrangement joins TRBV5-1 to TRBJ1-2; D ambiguous. CDR3 length: 14 residues. Germline V gene data show CDR1 as SGHRS and CDR2 as YFSETQ. Trimming removed 4 bases from V and 3 bases from J, with 13 bases in between. CDR3 loop: CASSPPSGDYGYTF. The DNA for the CDR3 is TGCGCCAGCAGCCCACCCTCAGGTGACTATGGCTACACCTTC.

The V gene is TRBV15, the J gene TRBJ2-2, with no clear D. The CDR3 has 16 amino acids. CDR1 and CDR2 from the germline V gene are LNHNV and YYDKDF (reference sequence). V was trimmed by 3 bases and J by 5 bases, leaving 16 bases between them. CDR3 DNA: TGTGCCACCAGCAGCATCGGAGCTCTGACAACCGGGGAGCTGTTTTTT. Encoded protein: CATSSIGALTTGELFF. The full variable domain, its missing parts supplied by reference TRBV15 and TRBJ2-2, is DAMVIQNPRYQVTQFGKPVTLSCSQTLNHNVMYWYQQKSSQAPKLLFHYYDKDFNNEADTPDNFQSRRPNTSFCFLDIRSPGLGDTAMYLCATSSIGALTTGELFFGEGSRLTVL.

The V gene is TRBV24-1, the J gene TRBJ2-5, with 9 bases matching TRBD2. This CDR3 contains 18 residues. V trimming: 3 bases; J trimming: 2 bases; junction bases outside the gene matches: 12. Germline loops: CDR1 KGHDR, CDR2 SFDVKD. The CDR3, as DNA: TGTGCCACCAGTGATCCTTTACGTAGCGGGAGCGAGCAAGAGACCCAGTACTTC. Translated: CATSDPLRSGSEQETQYF.

The rearrangement uses TRBV27 and TRBJ1-5, with D perhaps matching TRBD1 (6 bases). CDR1 MNHEY and CDR2 SMNVEV come from the germline V gene (reference sequence). The CDR3 has 15 amino acids. V dropped 4 bases and J dropped 4 bases, with 14 bases sitting between them. The CDR3 spells CASSSLTGFNQPQHF. CDR3 bases: TGTGCCAGCAGTTCCTTGACAGGTTTTAATCAGCCCCAGCATTTT.

The chain joins TRBV23-1 to TRBJ1-5; tentative D call: TRBD1 (6 bases). TRBV23-1 is sorted into the ORF group, with uncertain function. Trimming took off 3 bases at V and 2 bases at J, with 11 bases between the two ends. The CDR3 consists of 15 residues. CDR3 coding DNA: TGCGCCAGCAGTCATATACAGGGAGGCAATCAGCCCCAGCATTTT. Its protein product is CASSHIQGGNQPQHF.

The chain links TRBV20-1 to TRBJ2-3, with D maybe TRBD1 (5 bases). CDR3 size: 17 residues. With 3 bases removed from V and 0 bases from J, the gap between germline ends came to 19 bases. In germline, CDR1 is DFQATT, CDR2 SNEGSKA (reference sequence). CDR3 protein: CSASAWGQTTSTDTQYF. CDR3 sequence (DNA): TGCAGTGCTAGTGCGTGGGGCCAGACAACTAGCACAGATACGCAGTATTTT.